The text below deals with one T cell receptor (beta chain). The antigen remains undetermined. The PCR employed 60 Vbeta primers together with 13 Jbeta primers. Libraries were prepared by immunoSEQ multiplex PCR; TCRdb keeps only in-frame clonotypes and omits some of them. Counted here are approximately 150,000 clones, 82% occurring once; the ten biggest clones make up about 3.2%. These data come from a study of cytomegalovirus exposure and HLA in healthy donors. Study observations and caveats: A later analysis reportedly identified an Asian-associated ancestry cluster as carrying fewer N-insertions than the roughly 720-donor mean. Whilst most TCR sequences proved rare, a subset of public TCRs occurred across many donors. Segments of the TCR beta V type were, in most cases, productive about 90% or about 30% of the time in an earlier analysis.

Source material: PBMCs. The source is a man younger than 35 in good health and CMV-seropositive.

The CDR3: CASRERTEAFF. The CDR3 DNA sequence: TGTGCCAGCCGGGAAAGGACTGAAGCTTTCTTT. The gene calls are TRBV28 and TRBJ1-1; unclear D gene. The germline V and J ends were trimmed by 8 bases and 5 bases, with 9 bases remaining between them. This CDR3 comprises 11 residues. CDR1 and CDR2 (germline): MDHEN, SYDVKM.